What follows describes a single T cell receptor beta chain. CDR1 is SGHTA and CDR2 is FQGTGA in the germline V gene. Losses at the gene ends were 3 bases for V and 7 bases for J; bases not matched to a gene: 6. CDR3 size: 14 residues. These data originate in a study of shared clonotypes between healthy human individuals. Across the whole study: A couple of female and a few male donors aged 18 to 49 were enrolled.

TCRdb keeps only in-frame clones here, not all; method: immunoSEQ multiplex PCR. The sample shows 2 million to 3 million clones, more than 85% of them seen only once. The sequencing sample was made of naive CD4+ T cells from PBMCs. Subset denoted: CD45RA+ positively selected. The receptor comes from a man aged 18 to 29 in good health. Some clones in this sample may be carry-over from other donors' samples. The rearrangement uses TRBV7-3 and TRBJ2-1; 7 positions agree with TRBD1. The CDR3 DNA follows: TGTGCCAGCAGCTTCAGGGGGTGGGCGAATGAGCAGTTCTTC. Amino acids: CASSFRGWANEQFF.